Listed here is a single T cell receptor beta chain. Sequenced by immunoSEQ multiplex PCR; TCRdb stores in-frame clones only, minus some. The sample lists 55,000 to 70,000 clones, about 85% occurring once. This sample is part of a study of blood T cell repertoires in COVID-19. J was trimmed by 11 bases and V by 5 bases; bases with no gene match: 8. The CDR3 covers 14 residues. Germline CDR1 and CDR2: SGHVS and FQNEAQ. Sequencing was performed on peripheral blood. This TCR came from a woman in her 50s with COVID-19, enrolled during active disease. The chain recombines TRBV7-8 with TRBJ1-4; 10 bases line up with TRBD1. The CDR3 DNA sequence: TGTGCCAGCAGCCCAGTGGGACAGGGGTGGAAACTGTTTTTT. It translates to CASSPVGQGWKLFF.